The T cell receptor beta chain under discussion was sequenced for a study of cytomegalovirus exposure and HLA in healthy donors. The wider study: The roughly 100 million unique TCR beta sequences, from about 179 million T cells, were found by an earlier analysis. In terms of ancestry, the Caucasian-associated cluster contained more than 65% of the approximately 400 genotyped donors.

As regards this clone: Its antigen remains unidentified.

Findings of the study overall: Sequence variants that were highly shared formed a cluster that was likely a sequencing artifact.

These donors, healthy bone marrow donors, were studied. This CDR3 has 16 residues. Per germline, CDR1 SGHRS and CDR2 YFSETQ. The junction had 12 bases not matched to a gene; V was cut back by 3 bases and J by 5 bases. PCR employed 60 Vbeta and 13 Jbeta primers. Sequencing was performed with immunoSEQ multiplex PCR; in TCRdb, only in-frame clones are kept and a portion is missing. The data show tens of thousands of clones, and the top ten clones hold 0.45% to 0.7%. The chain employs TRBV5-1 and TRBJ2-5; TRBD2 matches 8 bases. Sequencing input: PBMCs. The source of this sequence is a man aged 50 to 59 in good health and CMV-seronegative. As DNA, the CDR3 is TGCGCCAGCAGCTCGTTACCGGCGGGGGGCGTGGAGACCCAGTACTTC. Protein product: CASSSLPAGGVETQYF.